What follows are 3 T cell receptor beta chains derived from one specimen sequenced in a study of molecular identifiers for immune sequencing clone quantification. TCRdb redid the calling of the PCR reads with MiXCR, one entry per CDR3 protein. The table shows about 640,000 distinct CDR3 sequences, with nearly 20% occurring only once. Sequencing was carried out using naive CD8+ T cells from blood, with Jurkat cell RNA spiked in. Subset: FACS-sorted CD8+CD4-CCR7+CD45RA+ naive T cells. These receptors all come from a human donor in good health. Some libraries in this study had Jurkat cell RNA spiked in.

The chain links TRBV5-6 to TRBJ2-2, with no clear D. The CDR3 contains 12 residues. V lost 2 bases to trimming and J lost 6 bases, with 5 bases between them. Germline lookup yields CDR1 SGHDT and CDR2 YYEEEE. The CDR3 DNA reads as TGTGCCAGCAGCTTCATGCCCGGGGAGCTGTTTTTT. Amino acids: CASSFMPGELFF.

With regard to this clonotype: A much larger clonotype is one base distant, so this may be a read error. The chain couples TRBV12-5 to TRBJ1-6, with TRBD1 identical over 7 bases. This CDR3 is 18 amino acids long. CDR1 is LGHNT and CDR2 is FRNRAP in the germline V gene. For the CDR3, the DNA is TGTGCTAGTGGTTTGTACCCCGGGACAGCCAACTATAATTCACCCCTCCGCTTT. It encodes CASGLYPGTANYNSPLRF.

This clonotype appeared a few times. V gene TRBV6-2 or TRBV6-3 combines with J gene TRBJ2-2; D possibly corresponds to TRBD2 (5 bases). CDR3 size: 12 residues. V lost 4 bases to trimming and J lost 7 bases, with 7 bases between them. CDR1 and CDR2 (germline): MNHEY, SVGEGT. The CDR3, as DNA: TGTGCCAGCAGTTGGACTTTCGGGGAGCTGTTTTTT. Protein: CASSWTFGELFF.